This TCR beta chain was obtained from a study of tumor-infiltrating lymphocytes in primary liver carcinoma. cDNA specific to TCR beta was made from 500 ng of total RNA, with a constant-region primer employed for priming. Slightly modified ARM-PCR with three nested multiplex PCR rounds yielded TCR beta libraries. The first two PCR rounds, approximately 10 cycles each, used TRBV1-TRBV30 forward primers and a C-beta reverse primer. TCRdb ran MiXCR on the multiplex PCR reads and lists one entry per CDR3 protein. The sample lists roughly 330,000 distinct CDR3 sequences; less than 70% were seen once. The germline V gene encodes CDR1 MNHEY and CDR2 SVGEGT. The CDR3 consists of 13 residues. For this clonotype: A junction end diverges from the germline sequence, so it may reflect a read error.

They got blood RNA out of unsorted whole blood and also pulled out germline DNA. The J gene is TRBJ1-2, the V gene TRBV6-2 or TRBV6-3; D gene ambiguous. Sequencing was carried out using peripheral blood. The source of this sequence is a man aged 40-49 years with primary liver carcinoma and hepatitis B virus infection. For the CDR3, the DNA is TGTGCCAGCAGCGGGTGGAGGAACTATTGCTACACCTTC. This codes for CASSGWRNYCYTF.